A single sample gave rise to the 6 T cell receptor beta chains below, sequenced in a study of identical twins. Each CDR3 protein is one row after TCRdb ran MiXCR on the 5' RACE reads. The sample consists of approximately 220,000 distinct CDR3 sequences, about 7.5% of them appearing once. These data were also filed under a second study, of yellow fever vaccine responses in identical twins.

Material for sequencing was memory (CD45RO+) T cells sorted from blood. The receptors originated from a woman aged 18-30 years in good health.

V is TRBV20-1 and J is TRBJ1-3; D remains unclear. Germline V CDR1 and CDR2: DFQATT, SNEGSKA (reference sequence). The CDR3 has 14 amino acids. V dropped 6 bases and J dropped 0 bases, with 12 bases sitting between them. The CDR3 reads CSALAMSSGNTIYF. The DNA of the CDR3 is TGCAGTGCCCTCGCCATGAGCTCTGGAAACACCATATATTTT.

This clonotype occurred once. The chain links TRBV3-1 to TRBJ2-3; possible D gene TRBD1, 6 bases. Germline assignment: CDR1 LGHDT and CDR2 YNNKEL (reference sequence). The length of the CDR3 is 14 residues. V lost 2 bases to trimming and J lost 6 bases, with 12 bases between them. This CDR3 is CASSQNQGPDTQYF. CDR3 DNA sequence: TGTGCCAGCAGCCAAAACCAGGGGCCGGATACGCAGTATTTT.

This clonotype was seen a few times. CDR3 region: CASSLTGVYNEQFF. As DNA, the CDR3 is TGTGCCAGCAGCCTTACAGGGGTCTACAATGAGCAGTTCTTC. The rearrangement joins TRBV27 to TRBJ2-1; TRBD1 agrees at 7 bases. CDR1 and CDR2 (germline): MNHEY, SMNVEV (reference sequence). The V and J ends lost 6 bases and 3 bases, in that order; junction bases with no gene match: 5. The CDR3 has 14 amino acids.

V gene TRBV5-1 combines with J gene TRBJ1-2; D gene unclear. Germline CDR1 is SGHRS and CDR2 is YFSETQ. The V and J ends lost 4 bases and 4 bases respectively, with 17 bases between them. This CDR3 is built from 15 residues. The CDR3 here is CASSTDLTESYGYTF. CDR3 nucleotide sequence: TGCGCCAGCAGCACGGACCTAACAGAATCCTATGGCTACACCTTC. Complete variable domain (other parts from reference TRBV5-1 and TRBJ1-2): KAGVTQTPRYLIKTRGQQVTLSCSPISGHRSVSWYQQTPGQGLQFLFEYFSETQRNKGNFPGRFSGRQFSNSRSEMNVSTLELGDSALYLCASSTDLTESYGYTFGSGTRLTVV.

The chain is built from TRBV28 and TRBJ1-1; D is unclear. The CDR3 totals 14 residues. Trimming removed 8 bases at V and 4 bases at J, with 17 bases between. Germline CDR1 and CDR2: MDHEN and SYDVKM. DNA for the CDR3: TGTGCCAGCGGGGAGAGGGTGGTAGGCACTGAAGCTTTCTTT. It is translated as CASGERVVGTEAFF. The variable domain in full, completed from reference TRBV28 and TRBJ1-1, reads DVKVTQSSRYLVKRTGEKVFLECVQDMDHENMFWYRQDPGLGLRLIYFSYDVKMKEKGDIPEGYSVSREKKERFSLILESASTNQTSMYLCASGERVVGTEAFFGQGTRLTVV.

This clonotype appeared a few times. The gene calls are TRBV7-6 and TRBJ1-1; D is uncertain. Trimming stripped 5 bases from V and 7 bases from J, with 17 bases between. CDR1 is SGHVS and CDR2 is FNYEAQ in the germline V gene. The CDR3 is made up of 14 amino acids. In DNA, the CDR3 is TGTGCCAGCAGCCCCTACAGTCAAGGAGGTGAAGCTTTCTTT. Protein: CASSPYSQGGEAFF.